This passage covers 4 T cell receptor beta chains from one sample sequenced in a study of CD8 T cells in Susac syndrome. cDNA came from about 0.46 to 1 ug RNA primed by random hexamers. TCRdb fed the immunoSEQ multiplex PCR reads into MiXCR, producing one record per CDR3 protein. The table shows about 80,000 distinct CDR3 sequences, with about 93% occurring only once. The sample comprised CD8+ T cells from PBMCs. The receptor source for this set is a human donor in good health.

The chain couples TRBV5-1 to TRBJ2-7; 9 nucleotides align to TRBD1. The CDR3 has 17 amino acids. V gave up 1 base and J gave up 0 bases; unmatched junction bases: 8. Germline CDR1 SGHRS, CDR2 YFSETQ. For the CDR3, the DNA is TGCGCCAGCAGCTTGTTTGGGACAGGGCAGAACTCCTACGAGCAGTACTTC. Protein product: CASSLFGTGQNSYEQYF.

The chain uses TRBV9 and TRBJ2-3; D is perhaps TRBD1 (6 bases). The CDR3 loop spans 18 amino acids. V lost 2 bases and J lost 4, with 23 bases in between. Per germline, CDR1 SGDLS and CDR2 YYNGEE. CDR3 residues: CASSVSLHGGPGADTQYF. CDR3 DNA sequence: TGTGCCAGCAGCGTTAGTCTCCATGGGGGCCCCGGTGCAGATACGCAGTATTTT.

The rearrangement links TRBV20-1 to TRBJ2-2, with 8 bases identical to TRBD2. Germline lookup yields CDR1 DFQATT and CDR2 SNEGSKA (reference sequence). V shed 6 bases and J 2 bases; nucleotides not matched to a gene: 14. The length of the CDR3 is 17 residues. The CDR3 region has the DNA TGCAGTGCAGAGAAAACAGCGGGGGCTGGTAACACCGGGGAGCTGTTTTTT. It specifies CSAEKTAGAGNTGELFF.

V gene TRBV12-3 or TRBV12-4 combines with J gene TRBJ2-5, with D maybe TRBD1 (6 bases). The V and J ends lost 5 bases and 5 bases respectively, with 15 bases between them. The CDR3 runs to 14 residues. The CDR3 here is CASSRGTNWETQYF. The CDR3 DNA reads as TGTGCCAGCAGTAGGGGGACCAACTGGGAGACCCAGTACTTC.